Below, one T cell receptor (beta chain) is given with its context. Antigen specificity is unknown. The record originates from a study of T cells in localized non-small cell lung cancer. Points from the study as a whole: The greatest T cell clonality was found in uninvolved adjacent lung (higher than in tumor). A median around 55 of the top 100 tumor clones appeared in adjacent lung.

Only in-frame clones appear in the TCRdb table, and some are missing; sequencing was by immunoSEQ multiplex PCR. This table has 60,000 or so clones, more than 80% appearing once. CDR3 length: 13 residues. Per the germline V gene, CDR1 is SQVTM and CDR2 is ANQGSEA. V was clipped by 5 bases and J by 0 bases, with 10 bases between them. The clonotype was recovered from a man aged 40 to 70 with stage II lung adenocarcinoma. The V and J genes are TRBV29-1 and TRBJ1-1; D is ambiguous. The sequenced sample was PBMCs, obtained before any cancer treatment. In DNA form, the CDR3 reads TGCAGCGTTCTTGGCACCATGAACACTGAAGCTTTCTTT. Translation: CSVLGTMNTEAFF.